This passage covers 19 T cell receptor beta chains from one sample sequenced in a study of cytomegalovirus exposure and HLA in healthy donors. A multiplex PCR was run with 60 Vbeta primers and 13 Jbeta primers. Produced via immunoSEQ multiplex PCR; TCRdb's table is partial and in-frame only. The sample has roughly 160,000 clones; 70% to 90% are singletons. The sample consisted of PBMCs. The receptors stem from a man between 18 and 29 years old in good health and CMV-seropositive.

This chain connects TRBV27 to TRBJ2-5; TRBD1 agrees at 12 bases. The assigned J gene may be wrong: the sequence end matches TRBJ2-7 better. The CDR3 has 15 residues. Germline V gene sequence: CDR1 MNHEY, CDR2 SMNVEV (reference sequence). The CDR3 region is CASSLRGQGAFEQYF. The CDR3 DNA reads TGTGCCAGCAGTTTACGGGGACAGGGGGCGTTCGAGCAGTACTTC.

The V and J genes are TRBV27 and TRBJ1-1, with 7 bases matching TRBD1. CDR1 is MNHEY and CDR2 is SMNVEV in the germline V gene (reference sequence). The J segment lost 0 bases and the V segment lost 4 bases, leaving 5 bases of the junction unmatched. This CDR3 has 15 residues. The CDR3 DNA is TGTGCCAGCAGTTGGAGGGGGCGGATGAACACTGAAGCTTTCTTT. This sequence encodes CASSWRGRMNTEAFF.

The chain recombines TRBV19 with TRBJ1-5; possible D gene TRBD1, 6 bases. CDR1 is LNHDA, CDR2 SQIVND, per germline (reference sequence). Trimming pared 3 bases from V and 4 bases from J, leaving 16 bases between. The CDR3 is 16 amino acids. In DNA form, the CDR3 reads TGTGCCAGTAGTATGATCACAACAGGGAAAAATCAGCCCCAGCATTTT. It specifies CASSMITTGKNQPQHF.

The genes are TRBV9 and TRBJ1-5, with TRBD1 as a possible D gene (6 bases). This CDR3 is 13 amino acids long. Germline CDR1 and CDR2: SGDLS and YYNGEE. V was pared by 7 bases and J by 9 bases, with 17 bases between. The CDR3 protein is CASGGQRDRPQHF. As DNA, the CDR3 is TGTGCCAGCGGAGGACAGAGGGATCGGCCCCAGCATTTT.

The rearrangement joins TRBV4-3 to TRBJ2-5, with D maybe TRBD2 (7 bases). The ends were cut back, 4 bases at V and 2 bases at J, with 14 bases in the middle. Germline V CDR1 and CDR2: LGHNA, YSLEER. The CDR3 length is 15 residues. The DNA of the CDR3 is TGCGCCAGCAGCCTTCTAGGGGGGGCACAAGAGACCCAGTACTTC. This sequence encodes CASSLLGGAQETQYF.

The chain combines TRBV7-2 with TRBJ2-2, with 7 bases lining up with TRBD1. V trimming: 1 base; J trimming: 6 bases; junction bases outside the gene matches: 5. There are 15 residues in the CDR3. Germline CDR1 SGHTA, CDR2 FQGNSA. Here the CDR3 reads CASSLETGRSGELFF. In DNA, the CDR3 is TGTGCCAGCAGCTTAGAGACAGGGCGGTCCGGGGAGCTGTTTTTT.

This chain uses TRBV4-1 with TRBJ1-1, with 7 positions matching TRBD1. This CDR3 spans 13 amino acids. The V and J ends lost 0 bases and 13 bases, in that order; junction bases with no gene match: 8. Germline V gene lookup returns CDR1 MGHRA and CDR2 YSYEKL. The chain's CDR3 is CASSQDNGQEGFF. In nucleotides, the CDR3 is TGCGCCAGCAGCCAAGATAACGGACAGGAGGGTTTCTTT.

The gene calls are TRBV2 and TRBJ1-2; maybe TRBD1 (6 bases). CDR3 length: 13 residues. Per the germline V gene, CDR1 is SNHLY and CDR2 is FYNNEI. The V and J ends lost 6 bases and 8 bases respectively, with 16 bases between them. CDR3: CASSEQGLQGYTF. The CDR3 DNA reads TGTGCCAGCAGCGAACAGGGCTTGCAGGGCTACACCTTC. Looking up the rest from reference TRBV2 and TRBJ1-2 gives the full variable domain: EPEVTQTPSHQVTQMGQEVILRCVPISNHLYFYWYRQILGQKVEFLVSFYNNEISEKSEIFDDQFSVERPDGSNFTLKIRSTKLEDSAMYFCASSEQGLQGYTFGSGTRLTVV.

This clone was seen just once. This chain joins TRBV9 and TRBJ2-7; TRBD1 matches at 7 bases. J was trimmed by 6 bases and V by 0 bases; bases with no gene match: 3. CDR1 and CDR2 from the germline V gene are SGDLS and YYNGEE. CDR3 length equals 13 residues. The CDR3 spells CASSVGAGGEQYF. CDR3 DNA sequence: TGTGCCAGCAGCGTAGGAGCAGGGGGCGAGCAGTACTTC.

The rearrangement links TRBV5-1 to TRBJ1-5, with TRBD1 identical over 7 bases. The germline V gene encodes CDR1 SGHRS and CDR2 YFSETQ. The CDR3 totals 15 residues. Trimming took 0 bases from V and 3 from J; bases not matched to a gene: 3. CDR3 sequence: CASSLETGTNQPQHF. Written as DNA, the CDR3 is TGCGCCAGCAGCTTGGAGACAGGGACCAATCAGCCCCAGCATTTT.

This clone was counted a few times. The gene calls are TRBV19 and TRBJ1-1; 7 bases are a match to TRBD1. The CDR3 covers 13 residues. CDR1 is LNHDA and CDR2 is SQIVND in the germline V gene (reference sequence). The V gene end was trimmed by 0 bases and the J gene end by 6 bases; junction bases not matched to a gene: 1. The CDR3 protein is CASSIDRGSEAFF. For the CDR3, the DNA is TGTGCCAGTAGTATAGACAGGGGGTCTGAAGCTTTCTTT.

J is TRBJ2-5 and V is TRBV30; the match to TRBD2 covers 7 bases. The J call is uncertain, as TRBJ2-7 better fits the DNA end. The germline CDR1 and CDR2 sequences are GTSNPN and SVGIG (reference sequence). The CDR3 runs 12 residues. CDR3 in amino acids: CAWTSGSYEQYF. Written as DNA, the CDR3 is TGTGCCTGGACTAGCGGATCCTACGAGCAGTACTTC.

This clone appeared a single time. The rearrangement uses TRBV11-2 and TRBJ1-4; no reliable D call. CDR3 length: 15 residues. Trimming removed 1 base from V and 8 bases from J, with 14 bases in between. Germline values: CDR1 SGHAT, CDR2 FQNNGV. CDR3 DNA sequence: TGTGCCAGCAGCTTAGTATCATCGGGTTGGGAAAAACTGTTTTTT. It translates to CASSLVSSGWEKLFF.

This clone was detected only a few times. The genes are TRBV6-1 and TRBJ2-4; no clear D. The germline V gene encodes CDR1 MNHNS and CDR2 SASEGT. This CDR3 spans 15 amino acids. The V gene lost 1 base and the J gene lost 6 bases, with 13 bases spanning the gap. The CDR3 nucleotides are TGTGCCAGCAGTGAAGTAGGCAGAACGGGAAACATTCAGTACTTC. It specifies CASSEVGRTGNIQYF.

The rearrangement links TRBV5-1 to TRBJ2-3; 12 bases match TRBD2. Germline V lookup: CDR1 SGHRS, CDR2 YFSETQ. V lost 0 bases and J lost 3; bases outside the gene matches: 5. The CDR3 consists of 17 residues. The CDR3, as DNA: TGCGCCAGCAGCTTGGGACTAGCGGGGGCGGGGACAGATACGCAGTATTTT. It codes for CASSLGLAGAGTDTQYF.

This chain links TRBV7-8 with TRBJ2-3; TRBD2 matches at 9 bases. The germline CDR1 and CDR2 sequences are SGHVS and FQNEAQ. The J segment lost 7 bases and the V segment lost 5 bases, leaving 10 bases of the junction unmatched. The CDR3 is made up of 15 amino acids. CDR3 in DNA: TGTGCCAGCAGCGCCGTAGCGGGGGAGCATAATACGCAGTATTTT. As protein: CASSAVAGEHNTQYF.

The chain carries TRBV5-6 and TRBJ1-3; D is perhaps TRBD1 (5 bases). Germline V gene sequence: CDR1 SGHDT, CDR2 YYEEEE. This CDR3 region has 16 residues. The germline V and J ends were trimmed by 4 bases and 3 bases, with 17 bases remaining between them. CDR3 protein: CASSLRQGVGGNTIYF. CDR3 nucleotides: TGTGCCAGCAGCCTGAGGCAGGGTGTTGGTGGAAACACCATATATTTT.

The chain carries TRBV5-6 and TRBJ1-2, with 7 bases matching TRBD1. With V trimmed by 0 bases and J by 5 bases, 16 bases remained unmatched. Germline V gives CDR1 SGHDT, CDR2 YYEEEE. The CDR3 totals 18 residues. CDR3 loop: CASSLVTGTTVGPYGYTF. The CDR3 DNA sequence: TGTGCCAGCAGCTTGGTGACAGGGACCACGGTCGGTCCGTATGGCTACACCTTC.

V gene TRBV5-1 combines with J gene TRBJ2-7, with 10 positions matching TRBD2. The CDR3 contains 16 residues. Germline V gives CDR1 SGHRS, CDR2 YFSETQ. Trimming cost V 3 bases and J 4 bases; bases outside gene matches: 10. The CDR3 DNA reads TGCGCCAGCAGCTGGACCCTCAGCGGGGGGGCTTACGAGCAGTACTTC. Residues: CASSWTLSGGAYEQYF.